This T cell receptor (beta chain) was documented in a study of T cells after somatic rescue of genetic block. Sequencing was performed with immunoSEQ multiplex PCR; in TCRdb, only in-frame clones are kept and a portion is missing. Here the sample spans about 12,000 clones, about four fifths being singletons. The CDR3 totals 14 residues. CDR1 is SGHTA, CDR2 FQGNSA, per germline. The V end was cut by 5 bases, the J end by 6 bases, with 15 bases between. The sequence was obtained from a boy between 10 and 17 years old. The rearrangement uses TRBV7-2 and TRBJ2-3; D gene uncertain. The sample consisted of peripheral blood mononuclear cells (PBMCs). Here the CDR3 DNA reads TGTGCCAGCAGCCAGATACGACCCGGGGATACGCAGTATTTT. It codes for CASSQIRPGDTQYF.